This TCR beta chain derives from a study of OX40 agonist ivuxolimab in advanced cancers. Study information: Ivuxolimab is a fully human IgG2 antibody that activates OX40 (CD134). Study-wide findings and caveats: At 0.1 to 3.0 mg/kg and by week 6, clonal expansion occurred in CD4+ and CD8+ blood T cells.

Notes on this clone: Its cognate antigen is unknown.

This CDR3 contains 17 residues. Trimming shortened V by 4 bases and J by 2 bases, and 18 bases separated the two germline ends. Germline values: CDR1 SGHDT, CDR2 YYEEEE. TCRdb keeps only in-frame clones here, not all; method: immunoSEQ multiplex PCR. The sample shows more than 70,000 clones, around four fifths of them seen only once. V usage is TRBV5-6 and J usage is TRBJ1-4; D not certain. This sample comprised CD4+ or CD8+ T cells sorted from blood, obtained in a trial of the OX40 agonist ivuxolimab. This receptor was taken from an adult with an advanced solid tumor such as melanoma, head and neck, liver or kidney cancer. As DNA, the CDR3 is TGTGCCAGCAGCCTGACACCCCCCGGGTGGACTAATGAAAAACTGTTTTTT. It is translated as CASSLTPPGWTNEKLFF. Based on the CDR3 plus reference TRBV5-6 and TRBJ1-4, the full variable domain is DAGVTQSPTHLIKTRGQQVTLRCSPKSGHDTVSWYQQALGQGPQFIFQYYEEEERQRGNFPDRFSGHQFPNYSSELNVNALLLGDSALYLCASSLTPPGWTNEKLFFGSGTQLSVL.